This T cell receptor beta chain was sequenced for a study of somatic mutations in cytotoxic T cells in rheumatoid arthritis. Across the study: The authors flow-sorted some V beta antibody-stained T-cell populations at nearly 100% purity, including V beta1+ cells that they sequenced for TCRB. General study results and limits: Unlike healthy controls, rheumatoid arthritis patients had CD8+ clonality that increased with age.

Clones were read by immunoSEQ multiplex PCR, and TCRdb kept only the in-frame ones, dropping some. The sample has thousands of clones; around 80% are singletons. This CDR3 has 12 amino acids. From germline, CDR1 is SGHTA and CDR2 FQGTGA. Trimming removed 8 bases at V and 11 bases at J, with 18 bases between. This clone was counted a few times. As yet, its antigen is unknown. The chain combines TRBV7-3 with TRBJ1-1, with D possibly matching TRBD1 (6 bases). The source material was CD8+ T cells sorted from blood. The origin of this receptor is a woman aged 55-75 years with rheumatoid arthritis. CDR3 bases: TGTGCCAGCGTTATACAGACAGGCACGGCTTTCTTT. Its protein product is CASVIQTGTAFF.